The 28 T cell receptor beta chains below were found in one sample sequenced in a study of T cell responses to AZD1222 COVID-19 vaccine. Clones were read by immunoSEQ multiplex PCR, and TCRdb kept only the in-frame ones, dropping some. The sample records 100,000 to 110,000 clones, around 87% being singletons. This specimen consisted of peripheral blood, obtained on day 0 of AZD1222 vaccination. These receptor sequences come from an adult in good health.

The V call is TRBV18, the J call TRBJ1-1; no definite D call. This CDR3 contains 15 residues. Germline values: CDR1 KGHSH, CDR2 LQKENI. V lost 4 bases and J lost 1, with 13 bases in between. The CDR3 DNA reads TGTGCCAGCTCACGCGGAAATGTCAGGAACACTGAAGCTTTCTTT. Translating gives CASSRGNVRNTEAFF. The full variable domain, rest sourced from reference TRBV18 and TRBJ1-1, is NAGVMQNPRHLVRRRGQEARLRCSPMKGHSHVYWYRQLPEEGLKFMVYLQKENIIDESGMPKERFSAEFPKEGPSILRIQQVVRGDSAAYFCASSRGNVRNTEAFFGQGTRLTVV.

The chain uses TRBV3-1 (or the pseudogene TRBV3-2) and TRBJ2-5; TRBD2 is a possible D gene (7 bases). The germline V gene encodes CDR1 LGHDT and CDR2 YNNKEL (reference sequence). V was trimmed by 5 bases and J by 1 base, leaving 17 bases between them. The CDR3 spans 16 residues. The CDR3 region is CASSGGASSIQETQYF. CDR3 coding DNA: TGTGCCAGCAGCGGGGGGGCTAGCAGTATCCAAGAGACCCAGTACTTC.

The chain couples TRBV18 to TRBJ1-1, with D uncertain. This CDR3 has 12 amino acids. Trimming pared 4 bases from V and 4 bases from J, leaving 7 bases between. Germline V lookup: CDR1 KGHSH, CDR2 LQKENI. The CDR3 DNA sequence: TGTGCCAGCTCACAGGGTTTCACTGAAGCTTTCTTT. Amino acid sequence: CASSQGFTEAFF. The full variable domain, its missing parts supplied by reference TRBV18 and TRBJ1-1, is NAGVMQNPRHLVRRRGQEARLRCSPMKGHSHVYWYRQLPEEGLKFMVYLQKENIIDESGMPKERFSAEFPKEGPSILRIQQVVRGDSAAYFCASSQGFTEAFFGQGTRLTVV.

The J gene is TRBJ1-2, the V gene TRBV14, with D unclear. This CDR3 has 13 amino acids. The V end lost 6 bases, the J end lost 1 base, and 9 bases lay between the germline ends. CDR1 SGHDN and CDR2 FVKESK come from the germline V gene. CDR3 protein: CASSRDLNYGYTF. Here the CDR3 DNA reads TGTGCCAGCAGTCGCGATCTTAACTATGGCTACACCTTC.

The V gene is TRBV6-5, the J gene TRBJ1-6; D uncertain. Trimming pared 5 bases from V and 7 bases from J, leaving 15 bases between. Germline lookup yields CDR1 MNHEY and CDR2 SVGAGI. The CDR3 is 15 residues long. The CDR3 nucleotides are TGTGCCAGCAGTCCAAGCGGGCGGGGAAATTCACCCCTCCACTTT. Protein: CASSPSGRGNSPLHF.

The V and J genes are TRBV10-3 and TRBJ2-7, with 8 positions matching TRBD1. The CDR3 is 14 residues long. Per the germline V gene, CDR1 is ENHRY and CDR2 is SYGVKD. The junction had 7 bases not matched to a gene; V was cut back by 3 bases and J by 6 bases. The CDR3 sequence is CAISDPKTGGEQYF. The CDR3 DNA reads as TGTGCCATCAGTGACCCAAAAACAGGGGGCGAGCAGTACTTC.

The chain recombines TRBV28 with TRBJ1-1, with D perhaps matching TRBD1 (5 bases). This CDR3 has 16 amino acids. V gave up 4 bases and J gave up 0 bases, with 15 bases separating them. In germline, CDR1 is MDHEN, CDR2 SYDVKM. The CDR3 sequence: CASSSNLGRVNTEAFF. CDR3 nucleotides: TGTGCCAGCAGTTCAAACTTGGGCAGGGTGAACACTGAAGCTTTCTTT.

This clone was seen a single time. The chain has TRBV5-1 and TRBJ2-7, with 8 bases identical to TRBD1. After removal of 0 bases from V and 3 bases from J, the junction contained 14 bases not matched to a gene. This CDR3 is 18 amino acids long. Germline V lookup: CDR1 SGHRS, CDR2 YFSETQ. The CDR3 here is CASSLGFYLRGTGYEQYF. The CDR3 DNA is TGCGCCAGCAGCTTGGGGTTCTATTTACGAGGGACAGGCTACGAGCAGTACTTC.

CDR3 coding DNA: TGTGCCTGGAGTCCTTGGGAGGGGGTGTACACTGAAGCTTTCTTT. It specifies CAWSPWEGVYTEAFF. This chain connects TRBV30 to TRBJ1-1; D possibly corresponds to TRBD1 (6 bases). The CDR3 length is 15 residues. Trimming took off 2 bases at V and 3 bases at J, with 16 bases between the two ends. Germline CDR1 GTSNPN, CDR2 SVGIG (reference sequence). Together with reference TRBV30 and TRBJ1-1, the CDR3 gives the full variable domain: SQTIHQWPATLVQPVGSPLSLECTVEGTSNPNLYWYRQAAGRGLQLLFYSVGIGQISSEVPQNLSASRPQDRQFILSSKKLLLSDSGFYLCAWSPWEGVYTEAFFGQGTRLTVV.

The V and J genes are TRBV11-1 and TRBJ1-1, with TRBD1 as a possible D gene (6 bases). This CDR3 spans 13 amino acids. Looked up from germline, CDR1 is SGHAT and CDR2 is FQDESV (reference sequence). V gave up 7 bases and J gave up 4 bases, with 13 bases separating them. The CDR3 DNA is TGTGCCAGCACCTCAGCCAGGGGCACTGAAGCTTTCTTT. It codes for CASTSARGTEAFF.

This chain connects TRBV30 to TRBJ1-2, with 7 bases identical to TRBD1. Germline-derived CDR1 and CDR2 are GTSNPN and SVGIG (reference sequence). Trimming cost V 3 bases and J 8 bases; bases outside gene matches: 6. This CDR3 contains 12 residues. The CDR3 sequence is CAWRRGLGGYTF. The CDR3 DNA follows: TGTGCCTGGAGGAGGGGGCTTGGAGGCTACACCTTC.

The chain links TRBV27 to TRBJ2-5; 9 positions agree with TRBD2. The trim removed 5 bases at V and 4 bases at J, leaving 2 bases unmatched. The CDR3 has 13 amino acids. Germline V gene sequence: CDR1 MNHEY, CDR2 SMNVEV (reference sequence). The CDR3 DNA reads as TGTGCCAGCAGTCCTAGCGGGACAGAGACCCAGTACTTC. As protein: CASSPSGTETQYF.

CDR3 in DNA: TGTGCCACCAGCAGAGATTGGCCGAATGCGGGAGGGACTGAAGCTTTCTTT. Its protein product is CATSRDWPNAGGTEAFF. The J gene is TRBJ1-1, the V gene TRBV15, with unresolved D. Trimming removed 0 bases from V and 5 bases from J, with 19 bases in between. The CDR3 runs 17 residues. Germline V gives CDR1 LNHNV, CDR2 YYDKDF (reference sequence).

The gene calls are TRBV15 and TRBJ1-1; perhaps TRBD1 as D (5 bases). Trimming stripped 5 bases from V and 1 base from J, with 11 bases between. CDR1 is LNHNV and CDR2 is YYDKDF in the germline V gene (reference sequence). The CDR3 length is 14 residues. CDR3 bases: TGTGCCACCAGCTTAGCACAGGAGAACACTGAAGCTTTCTTT. The encoded protein is CATSLAQENTEAFF.

The rearrangement joins TRBV19 to TRBJ2-7, with TRBD2 matching over 9 bases. V lost 1 base, J lost 3 bases, and 4 bases stayed unmatched. Germline assignment: CDR1 LNHDA and CDR2 SQIVND (reference sequence). The CDR3 runs 15 residues. The DNA for the CDR3 is TGTGCCAGTAGTATAGTTTCTAGCGGGGACTACGAGCAGTACTTC. Translating it yields CASSIVSSGDYEQYF.

This clone was found once. The rearrangement uses TRBV19 and TRBJ1-5; D gene ambiguous. This CDR3 has 15 amino acids. Germline loops: CDR1 LNHDA, CDR2 SQIVND (reference sequence). V lost 5 bases and J lost 6, with 17 bases in between. CDR3 bases: TGTGCCAGTAGTGTCTCGATCGTGGGGTTTCAGCCCCAGCATTTT. Translation: CASSVSIVGFQPQHF.

The chain links TRBV3-1 (or the pseudogene TRBV3-2) to TRBJ2-7; D call uncertain. The CDR3 is made up of 13 amino acids. Germline V lookup: CDR1 LGHDT, CDR2 YNNKEL (reference sequence). With 2 bases removed from V and 5 bases from J, the gap between germline ends came to 10 bases. CDR3 amino acids: CASSQPATHEQYF. CDR3 DNA sequence: TGTGCCAGCAGCCAACCCGCAACACACGAGCAGTACTTC.

The chain joins TRBV5-1 to TRBJ1-4; the D gene is possibly TRBD1 (6 bases). The CDR3 runs to 16 residues. Trimming left V 0 bases short and J 4 bases short, with 13 bases between. The germline gives CDR1 SGHRS, CDR2 YFSETQ. The CDR3 loop is CASSLATGAGNEKLFF. In DNA, the CDR3 is TGCGCCAGCAGCTTGGCGACGGGGGCGGGTAATGAAAAACTGTTTTTT.

V usage is TRBV5-5 and J usage is TRBJ1-2; a possible D gene is TRBD1 (6 bases). Per germline, CDR1 SGHKS and CDR2 YYEKEE (reference sequence). Deletions cut 1 base from V and 6 bases from J, with 10 bases between. This CDR3 has 13 amino acids. The CDR3 sequence: CASSLNRDDGYTF. As DNA, the CDR3 is TGTGCCAGCAGCTTGAACAGGGACGATGGCTACACCTTC.

This clone was detected a few times. The sample carries other DNA sequences with the same CDR3. The chain has TRBV9 and TRBJ1-1; weak D call: TRBD1 (5 bases). V lost 3 bases and J lost 0, with 6 bases in between. The CDR3 runs 13 residues. Germline values: CDR1 SGDLS, CDR2 YYNGEE. The CDR3 sequence is CASSGGLNTEAFF. Written as DNA, the CDR3 is TGTGCCAGCAGCGGGGGGTTGAACACTGAAGCTTTCTTT.

The chain links TRBV5-8 to TRBJ2-1; the match to TRBD2 covers 7 bases. Germline-derived CDR1 and CDR2 are SGHTS and YDEGEE. This CDR3 is 14 amino acids long. Trimming took 0 bases from V and 8 from J; bases not matched to a gene: 5. CDR3 protein: CASSLGSGVDEQFF. The CDR3 nucleotides read TGTGCCAGCAGCTTGGGCAGCGGGGTAGATGAGCAGTTCTTC.

The CDR3 sequence: CASSLTGSYGYTF. The DNA of the CDR3 is TGTGCCAGCAGTTTGACAGGTAGCTATGGCTACACCTTC. The chain joins TRBV2 to TRBJ1-2; possible D gene TRBD1, 6 bases. Germline lookup yields CDR1 SNHLY and CDR2 FYNNEI. Trimming cost V 5 bases and J 4 bases, with 11 bases left between them. This CDR3 spans 13 amino acids.

The J gene is TRBJ1-3, the V gene TRBV11-3; 7 bases match TRBD1. The junction had 9 bases not matched to a gene; V was cut back by 5 bases and J by 2 bases. The V gene's germline CDR1 is SGHNT and CDR2 YENEEA. The CDR3 is made up of 16 amino acids. The CDR3 DNA is TGTGCCAGCAGCCGAACCGTGACAGGGACTGGAAACACCATATATTTT. This codes for CASSRTVTGTGNTIYF. The complete variable domain, with remaining parts taken from reference TRBV11-3 and TRBJ1-3, reads EAGVVQSPRYKIIEKKQPVAFWCNPISGHNTLYWYLQNLGQGPELLIRYENEEAVDDSQLPKDRFSAERLKGVDSTLKIQPAELGDSAVYLCASSRTVTGTGNTIYFGEGSWLTVV.

The V and J genes are TRBV24-1 and TRBJ1-3; D remains unclear. The CDR3 has 19 amino acids. The germline gives CDR1 KGHDR, CDR2 SFDVKD. V lost 6 bases to trimming and J lost 0 bases, with 23 bases between them. The CDR3 loop reads CATSLKTPRDPDSGNTIYF. Here the CDR3 DNA reads TGTGCCACCAGTCTTAAGACTCCCCGAGATCCTGACTCTGGAAACACCATATATTTT.

V is TRBV5-1 and J is TRBJ2-7; D is tentatively TRBD1 or TRBD2 (5 bases each). The V and J ends lost 4 bases and 7 bases respectively, with 9 bases between them. This CDR3 contains 11 residues. Germline V CDR1 and CDR2: SGHRS, YFSETQ. The CDR3 region is CASSAEGEQYF. CDR3 bases: TGCGCCAGCAGCGCCGAGGGGGAGCAGTACTTC.

The V call is TRBV7-9, the J call TRBJ2-3; the match to TRBD1 covers 8 bases. The CDR3 has 14 residues. Germline V CDR1 and CDR2: SEHNR, FQNEAQ (reference sequence). Trimming cost V 5 bases and J 8 bases; bases outside gene matches: 9. The CDR3 region has the DNA TGTGCCAGCAGCGCCCGGACAGGGCAAGGTACGCAGTATTTT. Translating gives CASSARTGQGTQYF.

A single count supports this clone. The rearrangement links TRBV13 to TRBJ1-1; D is ambiguous. Trimming stripped 2 bases from V and 6 bases from J, with 10 bases between. CDR1 is PRHDT, CDR2 FYEKMQ, per germline (reference sequence). The CDR3 runs 13 residues. CDR3 sequence (DNA): TGTGCCAGCAGCTTACTTACACGCGCTGAAGCTTTCTTT. It encodes CASSLLTRAEAFF.

The chain uses TRBV18 and TRBJ2-7, with D maybe TRBD2 (6 bases). V lost 0 bases and J lost 4, with 13 bases in between. The CDR3 covers 15 residues. Looked up from germline, CDR1 is KGHSH and CDR2 is LQKENI. For the CDR3, the DNA is TGTGCCAGCTCACCACCGGGAGGAGCGGAATACGAGCAGTACTTC. Translation gives CASSPPGGAEYEQYF.